This TCR beta chain was sequenced for a study of OX40 agonist ivuxolimab in advanced cancers. Study at large: Administration of intravenous ivuxolimab to patients occurred every 2 weeks at 0.01 to 10 mg/kg. Study-level results: Both CD4+ and CD8+ T cell populations in blood had undergone clonal expansion by week 6 at 0.1 to 3.0 mg/kg. On average, a greater number of expanded clones characterised CD8+ T cells relative to CD4+.

TCRdb keeps only in-frame clones here, not all; method: immunoSEQ multiplex PCR. The data show 20,000 to 25,000 clones, around 79% seen once. The sample holds one count of this clone. The antigen is unknown. Per the germline V gene, CDR1 is LNHNV and CDR2 is YYDKDF (reference sequence). This CDR3 has 13 amino acids. Trimming left V 6 bases short and J 0 bases short, with 6 bases between. The V and J genes are TRBV15 and TRBJ1-5, with D uncertain. Here the sequenced sample was CD4+ or CD8+ T cells sorted from blood, taken in a trial of the OX40 agonist ivuxolimab. This TCR was recovered from an adult with an advanced solid tumor such as melanoma, head and neck, liver or kidney cancer. CDR3 nucleotide sequence: TGTGCCACCAGTCTTTATAGCAATCAGCCCCAGCATTTT. Translated, it gives CATSLYSNQPQHF.